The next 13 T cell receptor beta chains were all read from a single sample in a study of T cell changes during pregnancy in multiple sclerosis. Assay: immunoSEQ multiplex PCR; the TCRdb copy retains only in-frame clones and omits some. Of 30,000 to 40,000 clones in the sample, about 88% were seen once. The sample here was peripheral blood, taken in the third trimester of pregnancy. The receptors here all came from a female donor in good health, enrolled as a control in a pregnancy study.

CDR3 in amino acids: CASGFSPEGIGETQYF. CDR3 sequence (DNA): TGTGCTAGTGGTTTTTCGCCGGAGGGGATAGGAGAGACCCAGTACTTC. This chain connects TRBV12-5 to TRBJ2-5; perhaps TRBD2 as D (6 bases). Germline CDR1 LGHNT, CDR2 FRNRAP. The ends were cut back, 3 bases at V and 4 bases at J, with 18 bases in the middle. The CDR3 has 16 residues.

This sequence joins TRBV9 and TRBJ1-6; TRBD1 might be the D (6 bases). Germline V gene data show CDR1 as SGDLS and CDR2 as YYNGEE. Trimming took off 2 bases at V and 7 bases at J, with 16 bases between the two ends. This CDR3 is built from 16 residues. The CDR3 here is CASSVQPLQGNSPLHF. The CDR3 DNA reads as TGTGCCAGCAGCGTCCAACCCCTACAGGGCAATTCACCCCTCCACTTT. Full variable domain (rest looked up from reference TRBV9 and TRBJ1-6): DSGVTQTPKHLITATGQRVTLRCSPRSGDLSVYWYQQSLDQGLQFLIQYYNGEERAKGNILERFSAQQFPDLHSELNLSSLELGDSALYFCASSVQPLQGNSPLHFGNGTRLTVT.

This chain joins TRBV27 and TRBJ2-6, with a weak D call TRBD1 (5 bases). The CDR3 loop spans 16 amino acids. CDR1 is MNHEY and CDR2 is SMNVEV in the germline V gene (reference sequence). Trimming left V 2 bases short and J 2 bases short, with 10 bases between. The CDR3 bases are TGTGCCAGCAGTTTAGGGCAGGGTGCTGGGGCCAACGTCCTGACTTTC. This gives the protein CASSLGQGAGANVLTF.

This chain's CDR3 is CASSLLSGAETQYF. CDR3 sequence (DNA): TGTGCCAGCAGCCTACTTAGCGGGGCCGAGACCCAGTACTTC. V gene TRBV7-2 combines with J gene TRBJ2-5, with 8 bases identical to TRBD2. CDR1 and CDR2 (germline): SGHTA, FQGNSA. V shed 5 bases and J 5 bases; nucleotides not matched to a gene: 7. The CDR3 has 14 residues.

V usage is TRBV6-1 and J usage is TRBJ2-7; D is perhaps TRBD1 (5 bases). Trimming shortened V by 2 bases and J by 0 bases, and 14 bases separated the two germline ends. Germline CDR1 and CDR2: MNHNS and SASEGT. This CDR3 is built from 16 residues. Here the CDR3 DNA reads TGTGCCAGCAGTGAAATTGGTGGGCAGGGCTCCTACGAGCAGTACTTC. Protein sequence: CASSEIGGQGSYEQYF.

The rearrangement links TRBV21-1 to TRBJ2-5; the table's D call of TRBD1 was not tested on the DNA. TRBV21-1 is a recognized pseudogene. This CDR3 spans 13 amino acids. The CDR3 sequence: CASSTGFQETQYF. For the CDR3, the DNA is TGTGCCAGCAGCACAGGATTTCAAGAGACCCAGTACTTC.

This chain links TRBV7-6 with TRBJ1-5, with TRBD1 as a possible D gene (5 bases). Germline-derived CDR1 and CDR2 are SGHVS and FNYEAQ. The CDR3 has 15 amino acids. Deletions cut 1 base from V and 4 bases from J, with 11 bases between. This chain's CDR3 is CASSLGGGFNQPQHF. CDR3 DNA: TGTGCCAGCAGCTTAGGGGGGGGGTTTAATCAGCCCCAGCATTTT.

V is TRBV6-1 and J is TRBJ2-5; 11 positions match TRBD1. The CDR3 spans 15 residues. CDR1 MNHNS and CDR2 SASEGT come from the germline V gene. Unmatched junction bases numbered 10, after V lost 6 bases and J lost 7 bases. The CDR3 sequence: CASSPGTGGIGTQYF. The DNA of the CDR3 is TGTGCCAGCAGCCCCGGGACAGGGGGTATTGGGACCCAGTACTTC.

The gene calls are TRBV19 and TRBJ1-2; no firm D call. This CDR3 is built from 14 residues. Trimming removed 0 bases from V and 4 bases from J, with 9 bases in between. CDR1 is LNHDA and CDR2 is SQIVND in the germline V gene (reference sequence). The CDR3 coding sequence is TGTGCCAGTAGTATAGAAGAACGACTCTATGGCTACACCTTC. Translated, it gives CASSIEERLYGYTF.

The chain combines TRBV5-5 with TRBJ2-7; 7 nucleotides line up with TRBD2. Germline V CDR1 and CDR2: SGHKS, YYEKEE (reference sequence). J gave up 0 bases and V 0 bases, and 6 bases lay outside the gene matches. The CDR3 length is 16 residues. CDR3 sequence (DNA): TGTGCCAGCAGCTTGGTACCCGGGACTATCTCCTACGAGCAGTACTTC. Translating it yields CASSLVPGTISYEQYF.

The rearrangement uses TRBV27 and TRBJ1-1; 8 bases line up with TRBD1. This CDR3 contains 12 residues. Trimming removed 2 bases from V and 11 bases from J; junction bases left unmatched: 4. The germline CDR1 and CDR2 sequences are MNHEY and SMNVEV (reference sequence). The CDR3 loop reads CASSLAGGVAFF. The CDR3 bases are TGTGCCAGCAGTTTAGCAGGGGGCGTTGCTTTCTTT.

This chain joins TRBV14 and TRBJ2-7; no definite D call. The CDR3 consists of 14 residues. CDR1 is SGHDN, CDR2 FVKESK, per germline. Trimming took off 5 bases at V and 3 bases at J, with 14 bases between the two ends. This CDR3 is CASSVDWRDYEQYF. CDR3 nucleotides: TGTGCCAGCAGCGTCGACTGGAGAGACTACGAGCAGTACTTC.

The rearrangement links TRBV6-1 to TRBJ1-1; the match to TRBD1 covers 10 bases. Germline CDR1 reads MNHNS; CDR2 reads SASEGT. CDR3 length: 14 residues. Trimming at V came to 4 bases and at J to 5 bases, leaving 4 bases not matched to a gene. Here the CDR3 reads CASSGWTGGTEAFF. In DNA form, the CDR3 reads TGTGCCAGCAGTGGCTGGACAGGGGGGACTGAAGCTTTCTTT.